This T cell receptor (beta chain) was identified during a study of T cells after yellow fever vaccination. General study findings and limits: Clones that expanded after primary vaccination mostly reappeared after the booster (nearly 98% CD4, 75% to 90% CD8). Some clonotypes, a small share, were shared between CD4 and CD8 compartments.

TCRdb called the 5' RACE reads again in MiXCR, with one record for every CDR3 protein. The data show about 630,000 distinct CDR3 sequences, around 12% seen once. On this clonotype itself: The antigen remains undetermined.

J was trimmed by 5 bases and V by 11 bases; bases with no gene match: 8. The CDR3 covers 14 residues. Germline CDR1 reads KGHDR; CDR2 reads SFDVKD. This specimen consisted of PBMCs, obtained on the day of the yellow fever booster vaccination. The chain combines TRBV24-1 with TRBJ2-2; TRBD1 matches 9 bases. The origin of this receptor is a man aged 30 to 39 who received the YFV17D yellow fever vaccine. CDR3: CASASDRGTGELFF. The CDR3, as DNA: TGTGCCAGCGCGTCGGACAGGGGAACCGGGGAGCTGTTTTTT.